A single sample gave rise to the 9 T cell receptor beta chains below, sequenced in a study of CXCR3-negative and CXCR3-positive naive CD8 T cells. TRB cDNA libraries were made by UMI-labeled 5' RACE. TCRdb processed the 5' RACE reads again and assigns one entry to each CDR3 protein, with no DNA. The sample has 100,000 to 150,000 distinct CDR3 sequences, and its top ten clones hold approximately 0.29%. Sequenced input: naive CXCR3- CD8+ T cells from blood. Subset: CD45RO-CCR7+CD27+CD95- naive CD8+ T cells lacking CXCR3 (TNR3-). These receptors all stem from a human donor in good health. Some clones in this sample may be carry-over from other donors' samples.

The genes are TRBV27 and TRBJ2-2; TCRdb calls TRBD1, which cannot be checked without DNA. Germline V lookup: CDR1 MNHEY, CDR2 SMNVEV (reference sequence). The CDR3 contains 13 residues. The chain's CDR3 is CASSWGLTGELFF.

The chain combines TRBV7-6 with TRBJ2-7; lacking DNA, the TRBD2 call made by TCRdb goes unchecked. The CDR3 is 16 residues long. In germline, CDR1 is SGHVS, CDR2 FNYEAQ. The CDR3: CASSSATSGTNYEQYF.

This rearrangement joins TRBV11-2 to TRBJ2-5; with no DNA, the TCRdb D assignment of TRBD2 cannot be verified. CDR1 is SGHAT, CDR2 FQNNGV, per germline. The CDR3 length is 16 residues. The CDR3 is CASSADGLAGGETQYF.

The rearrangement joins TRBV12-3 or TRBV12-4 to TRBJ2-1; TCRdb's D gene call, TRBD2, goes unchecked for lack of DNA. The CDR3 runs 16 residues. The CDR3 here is CASAPPGTSGVNEQFF.

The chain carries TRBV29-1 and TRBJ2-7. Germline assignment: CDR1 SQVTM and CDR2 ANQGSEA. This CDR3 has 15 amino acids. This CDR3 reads CSVELDEGGSYEQYF.

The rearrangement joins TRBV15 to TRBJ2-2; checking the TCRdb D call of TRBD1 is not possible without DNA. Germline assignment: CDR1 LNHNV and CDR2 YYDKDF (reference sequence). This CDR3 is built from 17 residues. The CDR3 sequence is CATLRPEVAPGGGELFF.

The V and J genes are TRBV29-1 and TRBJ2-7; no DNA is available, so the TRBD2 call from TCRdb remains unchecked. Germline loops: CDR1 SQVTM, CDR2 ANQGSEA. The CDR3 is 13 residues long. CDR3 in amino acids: CSVCQALSGEQYF.

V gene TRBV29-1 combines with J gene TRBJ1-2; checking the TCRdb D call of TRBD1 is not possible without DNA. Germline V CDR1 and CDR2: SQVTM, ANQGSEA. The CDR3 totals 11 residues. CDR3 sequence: CSAGTGDGYTF.

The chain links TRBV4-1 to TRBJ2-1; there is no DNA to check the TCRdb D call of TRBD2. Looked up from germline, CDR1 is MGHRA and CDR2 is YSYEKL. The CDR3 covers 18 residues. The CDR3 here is CASSQLTASGRPDNEQFF.